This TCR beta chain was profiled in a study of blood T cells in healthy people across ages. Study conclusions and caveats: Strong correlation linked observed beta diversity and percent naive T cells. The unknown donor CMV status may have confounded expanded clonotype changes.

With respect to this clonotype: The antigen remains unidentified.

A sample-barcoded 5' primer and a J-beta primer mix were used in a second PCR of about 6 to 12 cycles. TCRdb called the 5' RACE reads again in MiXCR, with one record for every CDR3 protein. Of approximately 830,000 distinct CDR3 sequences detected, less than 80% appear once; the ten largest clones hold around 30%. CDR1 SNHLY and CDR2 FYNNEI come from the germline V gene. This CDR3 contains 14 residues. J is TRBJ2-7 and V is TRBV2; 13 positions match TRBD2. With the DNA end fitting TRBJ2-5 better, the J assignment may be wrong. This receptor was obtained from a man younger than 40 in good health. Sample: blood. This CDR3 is CAGGLAGLEETQYF. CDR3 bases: TGTGCCGGGGGACTAGCGGGGTTAGAAGAGACCCAGTACTTC.